This paragraph reports one T cell receptor beta chain. Its antigen remains unknown. This record belongs to a study of cytomegalovirus exposure and HLA in healthy donors. Findings of the study overall: A previous analysis found most TCR beta V segments productive roughly 87% or roughly 30% of the time. Cytomegalovirus-associated TCR beta chains were listed, numbering roughly 150.

The PCR had 60 Vbeta and 13 Jbeta primers. Sequenced by immunoSEQ multiplex PCR; TCRdb stores in-frame clones only, minus some. The sample includes roughly 150,000 clones, 70% to 80% seen only once; the top ten take 1.5% to 1.7%. This CDR3 comprises 16 residues. Germline CDR1 is SGHRS and CDR2 is YFSETQ. V dropped 4 bases and J dropped 0; count of bases not matched to a gene: 5. Input material: PBMCs. This receptor was identified in a man aged 40-49 years in good health and CMV-seronegative. The rearrangement joins TRBV5-1 to TRBJ2-3, with 10 bases identical to TRBD2. CDR3 sequence reads: CASSLTSGTSTDTQYF. The CDR3 DNA is TGCGCCAGCAGCCTAACTAGCGGGACTAGCACAGATACGCAGTATTTT. Filled out from reference TRBV5-1 and TRBJ2-3, the complete variable domain reads KAGVTQTPRYLIKTRGQQVTLSCSPISGHRSVSWYQQTPGQGLQFLFEYFSETQRNKGNFPGRFSGRQFSNSRSEMNVSTLELGDSALYLCASSLTSGTSTDTQYFGPGTRLTVL.